These 19 T cell receptor beta chains were all obtained from the same sample, sequenced in a study of memory B cells and T cells in multiple sclerosis. Sequencing was performed with immunoSEQ multiplex PCR; in TCRdb, only in-frame clones are kept and a portion is missing. The table has around 14,000 clones, approximately 69% seen once. Sample: memory (CD45RO+) CD4+ T cells from blood. Source of these receptors: a human donor with multiple sclerosis.

The gene calls are TRBV5-1 and TRBJ1-2; tentatively, D is TRBD1 (5 bases). The CDR3 is made up of 15 amino acids. V gave up 5 bases and J gave up 2 bases, with 16 bases separating them. Germline CDR1 reads SGHRS; CDR2 reads YFSETQ. CDR3: CASSIGGTGNYGYTF. CDR3 nucleotide sequence: TGCGCCAGCAGTATCGGGGGAACAGGAAACTATGGCTACACCTTC. The whole variable domain, filled in from reference TRBV5-1 and TRBJ1-2, reads KAGVTQTPRYLIKTRGQQVTLSCSPISGHRSVSWYQQTPGQGLQFLFEYFSETQRNKGNFPGRFSGRQFSNSRSEMNVSTLELGDSALYLCASSIGGTGNYGYTFGSGTRLTVV.

The count of this clone is one. The V gene is TRBV7-8, the J gene TRBJ1-5, with D unresolved. The CDR3 length is 15 residues. Germline CDR1 SGHVS, CDR2 FQNEAQ. V lost 1 base to trimming and J lost 7 bases, with 14 bases between them. The CDR3 protein is CASSLGGSGSQPQHF. As DNA, the CDR3 is TGTGCCAGCAGCTTAGGGGGTAGCGGGTCCCAGCCCCAGCATTTT.

The chain links TRBV4-2 to TRBJ1-1; D is ambiguous. The CDR3 has 15 residues. V lost 0 bases to trimming and J lost 4 bases, with 12 bases between them. Germline CDR1 is LGHNA and CDR2 is YNFKEQ. The CDR3 spells CASSQDPGGITEAFF. CDR3 sequence (DNA): TGTGCCAGCAGCCAAGACCCGGGAGGGATCACTGAAGCTTTCTTT.

The V and J genes are TRBV2 and TRBJ2-7; 7 bases line up with TRBD1. V was clipped by 10 bases and J by 1 base; unmatched bases: 19. CDR3 length: 17 residues. In germline, CDR1 is SNHLY, CDR2 FYNNEI. The DNA for the CDR3 is TGTGCCATCTTTTTAGGGGGCTCCGCTAGTCCATCCTACGAGCAGTACTTC. Translating gives CAIFLGGSASPSYEQYF.

V gene TRBV28 combines with J gene TRBJ2-1; 10 bases line up with TRBD2. The V and J ends lost 4 bases and 6 bases, in that order; junction bases with no gene match: 12. The CDR3 spans 17 residues. CDR1 and CDR2 (germline): MDHEN, SYDVKM. CDR3 amino acids: CASSSPLLAGVPNEQFF. The CDR3 bases are TGTGCCAGCAGTTCCCCTCTCCTAGCGGGGGTGCCCAATGAGCAGTTCTTC.

The chain links TRBV5-4 to TRBJ2-1, with 7 bases matching TRBD2. CDR3 length: 13 residues. In germline, CDR1 is SGHNT, CDR2 YYREEE (reference sequence). V shed 0 bases and J 8 bases; nucleotides not matched to a gene: 2. The CDR3 DNA is TGTGCCAGCAGCTTGGGGGGGAGGGATGAGCAGTTCTTC. Translation: CASSLGGRDEQFF. Looking up the rest from reference TRBV5-4 and TRBJ2-1 gives the full variable domain: ETGVTQSPTHLIKTRGQQVTLRCSSQSGHNTVSWYQQALGQGPQFIFQYYREEENGRGNFPPRFSGLQFPNYSSELNVNALELDDSALYLCASSLGGRDEQFFGPGTRLTVL.

This clone was seen only a few times. The J gene is TRBJ2-6, the V gene TRBV6-6; a weak D match, TRBD1 (6 bases). V was cut by 2 bases and J by 0 bases, with 8 bases left in between. The CDR3 loop spans 16 amino acids. Germline-derived CDR1 and CDR2 are MNHNY and SVGAGI (reference sequence). The chain's CDR3 is CASSYRTASGANVLTF. CDR3 bases: TGTGCCAGCAGTTACAGGACAGCCTCTGGGGCCAACGTCCTGACTTTC.

V and J are TRBV19 and TRBJ2-3, with D uncertain. CDR1 and CDR2 from the germline V gene are LNHDA and SQIVND (reference sequence). The ends were cut back, 1 base at V and 0 bases at J, with 8 bases in the middle. This CDR3 region has 15 residues. CDR3 DNA sequence: TGTGCCAGTAGTATAGGGGCAGTTAGCACAGATACGCAGTATTTT. This codes for CASSIGAVSTDTQYF.

This chain connects TRBV6-5 to TRBJ2-3; perhaps TRBD1 as D (6 bases). V gave up 2 bases and J gave up 2 bases, with 11 bases separating them. Germline-derived CDR1 and CDR2 are MNHEY and SVGAGI. CDR3 size: 15 residues. CDR3 loop: CASSYDGTYTDTQYF. CDR3 sequence (DNA): TGTGCCAGCAGTTACGACGGGACATACACAGATACGCAGTATTTT.

The V call is TRBV7-9, the J call TRBJ2-7; no firm D call. Trimming shortened V by 2 bases and J by 6 bases, and 11 bases separated the two germline ends. The CDR3 totals 13 residues. Germline CDR1 reads SEHNR; CDR2 reads FQNEAQ (reference sequence). The CDR3 DNA sequence: TGTGCCAGCAGCTTACCAGGTGATCGCGAGCAGTACTTC. Amino acid sequence: CASSLPGDREQYF. Drawing the rest from reference TRBV7-9 and TRBJ2-7, the complete variable domain is DTGVSQNPRHKITKRGQNVTFRCDPISEHNRLYWYRQTLGQGPEFLTYFQNEAQLEKSRLLSDRFSAERPKGSFSTLEIQRTEQGDSAMYLCASSLPGDREQYFGPGTRLTVT.

This clone was picked up a small number of times. This chain joins TRBV18 and TRBJ1-5; unclear D gene. The germline V and J ends were trimmed by 3 bases and 3 bases, with 9 bases remaining between them. CDR3 length: 14 residues. Germline V CDR1 and CDR2: KGHSH, LQKENI. For the CDR3, the DNA is TGTGCCAGCTCACCCGGAGGGTCCAATCAGCCCCAGCATTTT. Protein: CASSPGGSNQPQHF.

The chain couples TRBV28 to TRBJ2-1; D is perhaps TRBD2 (7 bases). The V end was cut by 2 bases, the J end by 8 bases, with 19 bases between. Germline V CDR1 and CDR2: MDHEN, SYDVKM. The CDR3 extends over 16 amino acids. The CDR3 spells CASSLLGGSGDHEQFF. The CDR3 DNA reads as TGTGCCAGCAGTTTACTAGGGGGGAGCGGGGACCATGAGCAGTTCTTC. The full variable domain, with the rest looked up from reference TRBV28 and TRBJ2-1, is DVKVTQSSRYLVKRTGEKVFLECVQDMDHENMFWYRQDPGLGLRLIYFSYDVKMKEKGDIPEGYSVSREKKERFSLILESASTNQTSMYLCASSLLGGSGDHEQFFGPGTRLTVL.

This clone was seen a handful of times. This chain joins TRBV5-1 and TRBJ2-5, with a weak D call TRBD2 (5 bases). This CDR3 is built from 13 residues. V was pared by 0 bases and J by 2 bases, with 5 bases between. Germline-derived CDR1 and CDR2 are SGHRS and YFSETQ. CDR3 sequence: CASSLERQETQYF. Here the CDR3 DNA reads TGCGCCAGCAGCTTGGAGCGGCAAGAGACCCAGTACTTC.

This clone was recorded a few times. The chain uses TRBV7-2 and TRBJ2-1; D is possibly TRBD2 (6 bases). Germline CDR1 SGHTA, CDR2 FQGNSA. The CDR3 loop spans 14 amino acids. V gave up 5 bases and J gave up 4 bases, with 12 bases separating them. The CDR3 DNA sequence: TGTGCCAGCAGCCACGGGACTTCTTACAATGAGCAGTTCTTC. Translation gives CASSHGTSYNEQFF.

The chain uses TRBV6-1 and TRBJ2-6; tentatively, D is TRBD2 (7 bases). Germline values: CDR1 MNHNS, CDR2 SASEGT. Trimming shortened V by 3 bases and J by 1 base, and 16 bases separated the two germline ends. This CDR3 comprises 18 residues. CDR3 sequence reads: CASSELGGRGSGANVLTF. The CDR3 nucleotides read TGTGCCAGCAGTGAGCTGGGGGGGCGCGGGTCTGGGGCCAACGTCCTGACTTTC.

The chain carries TRBV19 and TRBJ2-7; 8 bases align to TRBD1. CDR3 length: 15 amino acids. From germline, CDR1 is LNHDA and CDR2 SQIVND (reference sequence). Trimming removed 7 bases from V and 3 bases from J; junction bases left unmatched: 11. CDR3 amino acids: CASKIQGEGVYEQYF. In DNA form, the CDR3 reads TGTGCCAGTAAAATACAGGGGGAAGGAGTCTACGAGCAGTACTTC. Filled out from reference TRBV19 and TRBJ2-7, the complete variable domain reads DGGITQSPKYLFRKEGQNVTLSCEQNLNHDAMYWYRQDPGQGLRLIYYSQIVNDFQKGDIAEGYSVSREKKESFPLTVTSAQKNPTAFYLCASKIQGEGVYEQYFGPGTRLTVT.

This chain uses TRBV19 with TRBJ1-2, with D perhaps matching TRBD1 (6 bases). The CDR3 totals 13 residues. Germline V gene data show CDR1 as LNHDA and CDR2 as SQIVND (reference sequence). V lost 3 bases, J lost 7 bases, and 12 bases lay in between. CDR3 loop: CASSMERTAGYTF. The CDR3, as DNA: TGTGCCAGTAGTATGGAAAGGACAGCTGGCTACACCTTC.

The V call is TRBV6-5, the J call TRBJ1-1, with D uncertain. The germline V gene encodes CDR1 MNHEY and CDR2 SVGAGI. Trimming removed 8 bases at V and 5 bases at J, with 18 bases between. The CDR3 covers 14 residues. CDR3 nucleotides: TGTGCCAGCGGAGAGAGACGGCCGGGGACTGAAGCTTTCTTT. Encoded protein: CASGERRPGTEAFF.

This chain connects TRBV6-1 to TRBJ1-1, with 8 bases that match TRBD1. This CDR3 has 12 residues. V trimming: 3 bases; J trimming: 11 bases; junction bases outside the gene matches: 5. Germline CDR1 reads MNHNS; CDR2 reads SASEGT. DNA of the CDR3: TGTGCCAGCAGTGAGGTGGACAGGGCTGCTTTCTTT. Its protein product is CASSEVDRAAFF.